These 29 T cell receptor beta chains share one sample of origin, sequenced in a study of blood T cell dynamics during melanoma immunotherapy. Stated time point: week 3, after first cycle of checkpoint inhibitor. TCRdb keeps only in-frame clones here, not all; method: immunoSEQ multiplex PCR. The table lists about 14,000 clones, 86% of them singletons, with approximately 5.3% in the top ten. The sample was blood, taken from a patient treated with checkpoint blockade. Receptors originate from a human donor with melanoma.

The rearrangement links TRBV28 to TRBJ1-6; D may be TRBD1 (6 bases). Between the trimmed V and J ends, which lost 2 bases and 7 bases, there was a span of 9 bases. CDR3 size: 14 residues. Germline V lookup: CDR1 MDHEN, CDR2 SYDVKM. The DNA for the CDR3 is TGTGCCAGCAGTTTAGGGGGCAGCAATTCACCCCTCCACTTT. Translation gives CASSLGGSNSPLHF.

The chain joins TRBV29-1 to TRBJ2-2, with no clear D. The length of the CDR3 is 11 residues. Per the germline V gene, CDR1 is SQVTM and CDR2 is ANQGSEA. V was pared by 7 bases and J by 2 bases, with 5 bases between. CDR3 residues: CSGKNTGELFF. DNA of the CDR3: TGCAGCGGGAAAAACACCGGGGAGCTGTTTTTT.

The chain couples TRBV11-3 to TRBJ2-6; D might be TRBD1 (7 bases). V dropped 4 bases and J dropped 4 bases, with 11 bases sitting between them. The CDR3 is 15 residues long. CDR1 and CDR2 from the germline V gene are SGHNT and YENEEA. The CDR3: CASSSGGLGANVLTF. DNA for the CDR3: TGTGCCAGCAGCTCAGGGGGGCTAGGGGCCAACGTCCTGACTTTC. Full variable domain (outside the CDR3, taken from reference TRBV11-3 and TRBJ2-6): EAGVVQSPRYKIIEKKQPVAFWCNPISGHNTLYWYLQNLGQGPELLIRYENEEAVDDSQLPKDRFSAERLKGVDSTLKIQPAELGDSAVYLCASSSGGLGANVLTFGAGSRLTVL.

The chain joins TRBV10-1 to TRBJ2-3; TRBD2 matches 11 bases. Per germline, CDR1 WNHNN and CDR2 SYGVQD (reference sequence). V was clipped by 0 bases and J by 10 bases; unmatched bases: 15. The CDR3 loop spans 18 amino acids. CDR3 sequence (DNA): TGCGCCAGCAGTGAGTCGAAAGAACTAGCGGGAGAAGGGGGTTCGCAGTATTTT. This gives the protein CASSESKELAGEGGSQYF.

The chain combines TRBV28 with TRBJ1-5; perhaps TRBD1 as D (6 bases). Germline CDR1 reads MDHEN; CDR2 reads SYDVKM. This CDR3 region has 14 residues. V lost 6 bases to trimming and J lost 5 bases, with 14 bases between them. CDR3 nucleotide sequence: TGTGCCAGCAGGCCTCTTGAGGGGGATCAGCCCCAGCATTTT. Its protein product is CASRPLEGDQPQHF. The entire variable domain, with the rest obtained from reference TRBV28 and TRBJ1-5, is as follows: DVKVTQSSRYLVKRTGEKVFLECVQDMDHENMFWYRQDPGLGLRLIYFSYDVKMKEKGDIPEGYSVSREKKERFSLILESASTNQTSMYLCASRPLEGDQPQHFGDGTRLSIL.

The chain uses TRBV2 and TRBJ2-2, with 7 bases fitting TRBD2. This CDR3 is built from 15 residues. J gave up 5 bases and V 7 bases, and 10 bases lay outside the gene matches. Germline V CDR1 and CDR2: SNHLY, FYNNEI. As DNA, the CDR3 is TGTGCCAGCATATGGACGGGAGGAATAACCGGGGAGCTGTTTTTT. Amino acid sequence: CASIWTGGITGELFF. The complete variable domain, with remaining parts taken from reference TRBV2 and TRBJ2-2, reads EPEVTQTPSHQVTQMGQEVILRCVPISNHLYFYWYRQILGQKVEFLVSFYNNEISEKSEIFDDQFSVERPDGSNFTLKIRSTKLEDSAMYFCASIWTGGITGELFFGEGSRLTVL.

The DNA of the CDR3 is TGTGCTAGTGGTTTGGTAACAGGGGCAGCTAATGAAAAACTGTTTTTT. Amino acid sequence: CASGLVTGAANEKLFF. The chain has TRBV12-5 and TRBJ1-4, with 7 bases lining up with TRBD1. Per the germline V gene, CDR1 is LGHNT and CDR2 is FRNRAP. The CDR3 runs to 16 residues. The ends lost 0 bases at V and 3 bases at J; junction bases unmatched: 4.

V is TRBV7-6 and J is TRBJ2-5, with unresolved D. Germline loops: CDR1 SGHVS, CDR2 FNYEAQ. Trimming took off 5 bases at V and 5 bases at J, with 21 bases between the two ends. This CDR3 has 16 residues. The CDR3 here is CASSPLGGLYGETQYF. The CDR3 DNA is TGTGCCAGCAGCCCCCTCGGTGGCCTTTACGGGGAGACCCAGTACTTC.

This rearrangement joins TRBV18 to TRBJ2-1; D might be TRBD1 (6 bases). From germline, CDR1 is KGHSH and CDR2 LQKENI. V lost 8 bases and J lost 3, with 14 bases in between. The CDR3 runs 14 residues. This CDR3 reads CASQGGRNYNEQFF. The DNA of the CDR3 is TGTGCCAGCCAAGGGGGACGGAACTACAATGAGCAGTTCTTC. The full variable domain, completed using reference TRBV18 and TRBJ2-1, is NAGVMQNPRHLVRRRGQEARLRCSPMKGHSHVYWYRQLPEEGLKFMVYLQKENIIDESGMPKERFSAEFPKEGPSILRIQQVVRGDSAAYFCASQGGRNYNEQFFGPGTRLTVL.

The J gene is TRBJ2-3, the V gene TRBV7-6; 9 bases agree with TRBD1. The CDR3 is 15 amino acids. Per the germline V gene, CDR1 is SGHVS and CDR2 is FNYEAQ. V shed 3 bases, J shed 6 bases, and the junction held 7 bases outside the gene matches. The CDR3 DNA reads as TGTGCCAGCAGCTTGGGGACAGGGTATAGGGATACGCAGTATTTT. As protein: CASSLGTGYRDTQYF.

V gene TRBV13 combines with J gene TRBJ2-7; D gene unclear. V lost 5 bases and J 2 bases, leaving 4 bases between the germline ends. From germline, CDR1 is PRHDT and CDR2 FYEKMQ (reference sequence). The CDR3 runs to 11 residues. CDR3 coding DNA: TGTGCCAGCAGCCTAACCTACGAGCAGTACTTC. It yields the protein CASSLTYEQYF.

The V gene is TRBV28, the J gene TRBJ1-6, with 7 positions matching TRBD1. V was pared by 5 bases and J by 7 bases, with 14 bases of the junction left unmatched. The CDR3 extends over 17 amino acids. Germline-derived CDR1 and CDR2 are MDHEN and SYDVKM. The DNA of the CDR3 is TGTGCCAGCAGTCAAGCGGGTAGGACAGGAGGGAATTCACCCCTCCACTTT. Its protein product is CASSQAGRTGGNSPLHF.

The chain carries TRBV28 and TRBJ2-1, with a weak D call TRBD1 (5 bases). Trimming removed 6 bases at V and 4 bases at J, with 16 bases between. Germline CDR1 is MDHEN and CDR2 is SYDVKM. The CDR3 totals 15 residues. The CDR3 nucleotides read TGTGCCAGCAGCGCCGCCCCTAAGGGGTACAATGAGCAGTTCTTC. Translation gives CASSAAPKGYNEQFF.

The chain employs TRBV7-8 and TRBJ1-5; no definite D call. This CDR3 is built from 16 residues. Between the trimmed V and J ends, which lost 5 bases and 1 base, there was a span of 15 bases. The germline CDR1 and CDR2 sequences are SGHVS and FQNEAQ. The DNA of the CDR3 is TGTGCCAGCAGCCCCTCGCGGGTCTCCAGCAATCAGCCCCAGCATTTT. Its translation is CASSPSRVSSNQPQHF. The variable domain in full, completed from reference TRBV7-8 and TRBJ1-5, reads GAGVSQSPRYKVAKRGQDVALRCDPISGHVSLFWYQQALGQGPEFLTYFQNEAQLDKSGLPSDRFFAERPEGSVSTLKIQRTQQEDSAVYLCASSPSRVSSNQPQHFGDGTRLSIL.

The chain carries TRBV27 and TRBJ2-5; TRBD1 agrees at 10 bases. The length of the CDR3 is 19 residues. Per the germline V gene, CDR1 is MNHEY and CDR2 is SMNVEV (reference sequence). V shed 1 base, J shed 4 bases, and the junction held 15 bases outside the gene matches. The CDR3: CASSLYPTARGQGRETQYF. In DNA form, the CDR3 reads TGTGCCAGCAGTTTATACCCCACCGCGCGGGGACAGGGGAGAGAGACCCAGTACTTC.

CDR3 DNA sequence: TGTGCCAGCAGCCCCCGGGACTTCTCCTACGAGCAGTACTTC. Residues: CASSPRDFSYEQYF. The rearrangement uses TRBV7-8 and TRBJ2-7; possible D gene TRBD2, 6 bases. CDR1 and CDR2 (germline): SGHVS, FQNEAQ. This CDR3 has 14 amino acids. V was shortened by 5 bases and J by 0 bases, with 11 bases between the two germline ends.

The CDR3 bases are TGTGCCAGCAGTCTGACAGGGGGCGGTGAAAAACTGTTTTTT. Translated: CASSLTGGGEKLFF. The chain recombines TRBV28 with TRBJ1-4; 10 positions agree with TRBD1. V was pared by 5 bases and J by 7 bases, with 4 bases of the junction left unmatched. CDR1 and CDR2 (germline): MDHEN, SYDVKM. The CDR3 covers 14 residues.

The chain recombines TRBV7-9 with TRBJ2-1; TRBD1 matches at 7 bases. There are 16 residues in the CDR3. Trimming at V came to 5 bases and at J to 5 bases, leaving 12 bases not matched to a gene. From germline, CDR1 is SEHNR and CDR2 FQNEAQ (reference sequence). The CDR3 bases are TGTGCCAGCAGCGGCAGGGACAGCCCCCCAAACAATGAGCAGTTCTTC. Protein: CASSGRDSPPNNEQFF.

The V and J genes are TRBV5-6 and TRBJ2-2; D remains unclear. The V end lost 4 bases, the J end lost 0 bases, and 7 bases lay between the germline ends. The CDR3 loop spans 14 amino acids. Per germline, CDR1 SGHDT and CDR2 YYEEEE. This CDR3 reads CASSTTPNTGELFF. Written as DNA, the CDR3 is TGTGCCAGCAGCACAACACCGAACACCGGGGAGCTGTTTTTT.

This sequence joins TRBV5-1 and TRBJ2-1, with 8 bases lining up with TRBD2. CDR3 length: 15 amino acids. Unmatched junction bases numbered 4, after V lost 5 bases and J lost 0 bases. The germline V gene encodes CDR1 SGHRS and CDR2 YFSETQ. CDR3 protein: CASRTSVSSYNEQFF. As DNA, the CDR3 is TGCGCCAGCAGGACTAGCGTCAGCTCCTACAATGAGCAGTTCTTC.

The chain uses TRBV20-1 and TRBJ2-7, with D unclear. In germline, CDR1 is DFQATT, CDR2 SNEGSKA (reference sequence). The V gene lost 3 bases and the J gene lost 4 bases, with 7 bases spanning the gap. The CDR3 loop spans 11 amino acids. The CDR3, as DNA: TGCAGTGCTAGCGGATCGTACGAGCAGTACTTC. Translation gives CSASGSYEQYF.

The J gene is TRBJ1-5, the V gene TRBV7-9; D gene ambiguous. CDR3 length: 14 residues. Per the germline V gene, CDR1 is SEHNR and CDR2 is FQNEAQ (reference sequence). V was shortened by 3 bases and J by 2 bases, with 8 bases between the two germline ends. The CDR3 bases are TGTGCCAGCAGCTTTGACCAGGGCAATCAGCCCCAGCATTTT. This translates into CASSFDQGNQPQHF.

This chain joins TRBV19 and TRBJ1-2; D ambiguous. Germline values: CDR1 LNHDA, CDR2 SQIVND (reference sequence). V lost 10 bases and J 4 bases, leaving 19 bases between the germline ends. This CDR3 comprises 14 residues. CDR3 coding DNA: TGTGCCACCGGATTGGATGGCGGAAGCTATGGCTACACCTTC. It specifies CATGLDGGSYGYTF.

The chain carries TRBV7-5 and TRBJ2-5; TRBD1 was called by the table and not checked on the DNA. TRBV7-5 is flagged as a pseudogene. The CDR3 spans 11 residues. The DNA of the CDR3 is TGTGCCAGAAGCCCACAACGGACCCAGTACTTC. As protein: CARSPQRTQYF.

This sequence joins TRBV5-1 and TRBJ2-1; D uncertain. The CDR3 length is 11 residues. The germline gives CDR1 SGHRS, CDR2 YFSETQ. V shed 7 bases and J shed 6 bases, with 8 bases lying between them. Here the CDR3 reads CASEWGNEQFF. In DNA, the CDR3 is TGCGCCAGCGAATGGGGCAATGAGCAGTTCTTC.

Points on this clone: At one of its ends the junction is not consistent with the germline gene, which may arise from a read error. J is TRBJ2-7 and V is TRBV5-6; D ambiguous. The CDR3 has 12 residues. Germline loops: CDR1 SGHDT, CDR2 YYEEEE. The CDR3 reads CASSLSSHEQYF. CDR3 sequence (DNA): TGTGCCAGCAGCTTGAGCTCCCACGAGCAGTACTTC. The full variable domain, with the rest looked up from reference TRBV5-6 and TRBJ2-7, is DAGVTQSPTHLIKTRGQQVTLRCSPKSGHDTVSWYQQALGQGPQFIFQYYEEEERQRGNFPDRFSGHQFPNYSSELNVNALLLGDSALYLCASSLSSHEQYFGPGTRLTVT.

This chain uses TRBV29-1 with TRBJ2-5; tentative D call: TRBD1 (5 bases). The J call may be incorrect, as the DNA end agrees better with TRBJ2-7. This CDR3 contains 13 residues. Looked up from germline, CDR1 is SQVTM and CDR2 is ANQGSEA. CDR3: CSVDPGNSYEQYF. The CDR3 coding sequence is TGCAGCGTTGACCCAGGGAATTCATACGAGCAGTACTTC.

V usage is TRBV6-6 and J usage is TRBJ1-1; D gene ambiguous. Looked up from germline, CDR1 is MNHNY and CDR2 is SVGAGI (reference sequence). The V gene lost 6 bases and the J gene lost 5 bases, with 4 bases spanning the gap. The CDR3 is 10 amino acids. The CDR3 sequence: CASSRTEAFF. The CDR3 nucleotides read TGTGCCAGCAGCAGAACTGAAGCTTTCTTT.

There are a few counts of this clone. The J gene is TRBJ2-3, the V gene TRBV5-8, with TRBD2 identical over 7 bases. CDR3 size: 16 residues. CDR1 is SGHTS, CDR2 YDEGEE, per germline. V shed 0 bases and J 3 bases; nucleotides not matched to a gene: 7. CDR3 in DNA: TGTGCCAGCAGCTTGGCCCTAACGGGGGGAACAGATACGCAGTATTTT. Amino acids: CASSLALTGGTDTQYF. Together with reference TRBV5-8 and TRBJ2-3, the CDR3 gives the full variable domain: EAGVTQSPTHLIKTRGQQATLRCSPISGHTSVYWYQQALGLGLQFLLWYDEGEERNRGNFPPRFSGRQFPNYSSELNVNALELEDSALYLCASSLALTGGTDTQYFGPGTRLTVL.